A single sample is the source of the 27 T cell receptor beta chains below, sequenced in a study of CD8+ T cells in alopecia areata. Reverse transcribed after extraction, RNA yielded cDNA as the sequencing template. Assay used: immunoSEQ multiplex PCR; TCRdb lists only in-frame clones, some missing. The table shows some 110,000 clones, with 55% to 65% occurring only once. The sequencing input was CD4+ T cells sorted from blood. All receptors come from a human donor in good health.

This sequence joins TRBV4-1 and TRBJ2-3; no reliable D call. In germline, CDR1 is MGHRA, CDR2 YSYEKL. The length of the CDR3 is 14 residues. V was pared by 2 bases and J by 4 bases, with 10 bases between. The CDR3 region is CASSQLPSSDTQYF. For the CDR3, the DNA is TGCGCCAGCAGCCAACTCCCGAGTTCAGATACGCAGTATTTT.

The chain recombines TRBV27 with TRBJ1-2; possible D gene TRBD1, 6 bases. V was pared by 4 bases and J by 2 bases, with 14 bases between. Per germline, CDR1 MNHEY and CDR2 SMNVEV (reference sequence). The CDR3 totals 15 residues. CDR3 DNA: TGTGCCAGCAGTTCCTCAGGGGCAGGGAACTATGGCTACACCTTC. Translation: CASSSSGAGNYGYTF.

V usage is TRBV4-1 and J usage is TRBJ2-5; unclear D gene. V was cut by 4 bases and J by 4 bases, with 7 bases left in between. The CDR3 totals 12 residues. Germline CDR1 MGHRA, CDR2 YSYEKL. DNA of the CDR3: TGCGCCAGCAGCCGTACCGGAGAGACCCAGTACTTC. Encoded protein: CASSRTGETQYF.

This clone was counted only a few times. V gene TRBV15 combines with J gene TRBJ1-1; TRBD1 aligns across 11 bases. V was pared by 1 base and J by 5 bases, with 3 bases of the junction left unmatched. Germline-derived CDR1 and CDR2 are LNHNV and YYDKDF (reference sequence). This CDR3 is built from 15 residues. The CDR3 nucleotides read TGTGCCACCAGCAGAGGGACAGGGGGCCTTACTGAAGCTTTCTTT. It specifies CATSRGTGGLTEAFF.

DNA for the CDR3: TGTGCCAGCAGTCAGCAGGAGTACACTGAAGCTTTCTTT. Its translation is CASSQQEYTEAFF. The rearrangement uses TRBV2 and TRBJ1-1; D is unresolved. Germline CDR1 SNHLY, CDR2 FYNNEI. The CDR3 covers 13 residues. V lost 5 bases and J lost 3, with 10 bases in between.

The chain couples TRBV19 to TRBJ2-5, with 8 bases fitting TRBD1. Germline trimming cut 6 bases from V and 0 bases from J; bases unmatched to any gene: 6. Germline-derived CDR1 and CDR2 are LNHDA and SQIVND (reference sequence). The CDR3 runs to 15 residues. The CDR3 region has the DNA TGTGCCAGTAGCCTAGGACAGGGCTACCAAGAGACCCAGTACTTC. Translating it yields CASSLGQGYQETQYF.

The chain employs TRBV7-2 and TRBJ2-7; D ambiguous. The CDR3 extends over 14 amino acids. Germline V gene sequence: CDR1 SGHTA, CDR2 FQGNSA. Between the trimmed V and J ends, which lost 1 base and 2 bases, there was a span of 9 bases. This chain's CDR3 is CASSLEPNPYEQYF. In DNA form, the CDR3 reads TGTGCCAGCAGCTTAGAACCAAATCCCTACGAGCAGTACTTC.

The chain carries TRBV30 and TRBJ2-2, with D possibly matching TRBD1 (6 bases). Germline V gives CDR1 GTSNPN, CDR2 SVGIG (reference sequence). V lost 6 bases and J 4 bases, leaving 15 bases between the germline ends. The CDR3 totals 14 residues. DNA of the CDR3: TGTGCCTGCCCCAAGGGGACAACCACCGGGGAGCTGTTTTTT. It translates to CACPKGTTTGELFF. Combining the CDR3 with reference TRBV30 and TRBJ2-2 gives the whole variable domain SQTIHQWPATLVQPVGSPLSLECTVEGTSNPNLYWYRQAAGRGLQLLFYSVGIGQISSEVPQNLSASRPQDRQFILSSKKLLLSDSGFYLCACPKGTTTGELFFGEGSRLTVL.

The V gene is TRBV25-1, the J gene TRBJ2-3, with 9 bases matching TRBD2. CDR1 MGHDK and CDR2 SYGVNS come from the germline V gene. There are 15 residues in the CDR3. V shed 4 bases and J 1 base; nucleotides not matched to a gene: 3. The CDR3 spells CASSGGGGGTDTQYF. CDR3 DNA: TGTGCCAGCAGTGGCGGGGGGGGAGGCACAGATACGCAGTATTTT.

The chain carries TRBV5-1 and TRBJ1-1; D call uncertain. Germline V gene lookup returns CDR1 SGHRS and CDR2 YFSETQ. Trimming left V 4 bases short and J 8 bases short, with 15 bases between. The CDR3 is 13 residues long. CDR3 nucleotide sequence: TGCGCCAGCAGCCCCCCCGTGGGCGGAGAAGCTTTCTTT. It codes for CASSPPVGGEAFF.

This clone was seen a few times. The chain recombines TRBV19 with TRBJ2-2; tentatively, D is TRBD2 (6 bases). The CDR3 length is 15 residues. Germline V gene data show CDR1 as LNHDA and CDR2 as SQIVND (reference sequence). The V end was cut by 8 bases, the J end by 1 base, with 14 bases between. The CDR3 protein is CASQPGTLNTGELFF. The CDR3 DNA is TGTGCCAGTCAACCCGGGACTCTGAACACCGGGGAGCTGTTTTTT.

The rearrangement uses TRBV5-1 and TRBJ2-7, with 10 bases that match TRBD2. V dropped 5 bases and J dropped 4; count of bases not matched to a gene: 6. Germline CDR1 and CDR2: SGHRS and YFSETQ. The CDR3 loop spans 14 amino acids. The CDR3 bases are TGCGCCAGCAGAGGCACTAGCGGGGTTTACGAGCAGTACTTC. Its translation is CASRGTSGVYEQYF.

The sample holds a few counts of this clone. The chain employs TRBV5-4 and TRBJ1-1, with D unresolved. Germline V gene lookup returns CDR1 SGHNT and CDR2 YYREEE (reference sequence). The CDR3 runs to 13 residues. The V end was cut by 2 bases, the J end by 3 bases, with 8 bases between. CDR3 in amino acids: CASSFYTDTEAFF. The CDR3 nucleotides read TGTGCCAGCAGCTTCTATACCGACACTGAAGCTTTCTTT.

The chain links TRBV29-1 to TRBJ1-2, with TRBD1 as a possible D gene (5 bases). This CDR3 contains 13 residues. The V end lost 4 bases, the J end lost 4 bases, and 13 bases lay between the germline ends. Germline V gene sequence: CDR1 SQVTM, CDR2 ANQGSEA. CDR3 nucleotides: TGCAGCGTTGGGGGGGGTAGATCCTATGGCTACACCTTC. This translates into CSVGGGRSYGYTF.

The rearrangement joins TRBV30 to TRBJ1-2, with unresolved D. CDR1 is GTSNPN and CDR2 is SVGIG in the germline V gene (reference sequence). V shed 2 bases and J shed 3 bases, with 10 bases lying between them. The CDR3 is 13 amino acids. CDR3 sequence reads: CAWSTQDYYGYTF. The CDR3 DNA reads as TGTGCCTGGAGTACGCAGGACTACTATGGCTACACCTTC.

The J gene is TRBJ1-2, the V gene TRBV29-1; possible D gene TRBD1, 5 bases. The CDR3 extends over 13 amino acids. Trimming shortened V by 3 bases and J by 7 bases, and 15 bases separated the two germline ends. Germline V gene sequence: CDR1 SQVTM, CDR2 ANQGSEA. CDR3 residues: CSVEGTQGSGYTF. The CDR3 region has the DNA TGCAGCGTTGAGGGGACCCAGGGAAGTGGCTACACCTTC.

The chain joins TRBV6-5 to TRBJ2-7; D not certain. The V gene's germline CDR1 is MNHEY and CDR2 SVGAGI. This CDR3 contains 12 residues. Trimming shortened V by 1 base and J by 2 bases, and 3 bases separated the two germline ends. The CDR3 reads CASSYYTYEQYF. In nucleotides, the CDR3 is TGTGCCAGCAGTTACTACACCTACGAGCAGTACTTC.

The chain joins TRBV29-1 to TRBJ2-7, with D perhaps being TRBD1 or TRBD2 (5 bases each). V was cut by 7 bases and J by 6 bases, with 19 bases left in between. Germline CDR1 SQVTM, CDR2 ANQGSEA. The CDR3 consists of 13 residues. For the CDR3, the DNA is TGCAGCGCAGCGCCGACCGGGGCGGTCGAGCAGTACTTC. Encoded protein: CSAAPTGAVEQYF.

This chain uses TRBV29-1 with TRBJ2-5, with 12 bases that match TRBD2. The CDR3 covers 17 residues. Germline-derived CDR1 and CDR2 are SQVTM and ANQGSEA. V gave up 8 bases and J gave up 2 bases; unmatched junction bases: 15. The CDR3 DNA reads as TGCAGCATCCCGAGACCGAGAGGACTAGCGGGACAAGAGACCCAGTACTTC. This codes for CSIPRPRGLAGQETQYF.

This rearrangement joins TRBV6-1 to TRBJ1-2; no definite D call. This CDR3 contains 13 residues. CDR1 is MNHNS, CDR2 SASEGT, per germline. Trimming took off 6 bases at V and 6 bases at J, with 14 bases between the two ends. The CDR3 region has the DNA TGTGCCAGCAGGGCGACCCTGGGTGATGGCTACACCTTC. This translates into CASRATLGDGYTF.

The V and J genes are TRBV30 and TRBJ2-1; 8 bases match TRBD1. Germline CDR1 reads GTSNPN; CDR2 reads SVGIG (reference sequence). V lost 7 bases to trimming and J lost 7 bases; unmatched junction nucleotides: 6. CDR3 size: 12 residues. The CDR3 loop is CASRTGPNEQFF. The CDR3 DNA follows: TGTGCCTCACGGACAGGGCCTAATGAGCAGTTCTTC.

The rearrangement links TRBV7-7 to TRBJ2-7, with D possibly being TRBD1 (6 bases). Looked up from germline, CDR1 is SSHAT and CDR2 is FNYEAQ (reference sequence). The CDR3 loop spans 13 amino acids. V shed 3 bases and J shed 1 base, with 7 bases lying between them. The CDR3 DNA reads TGTGCCAGCAGCTTCGGACAGTCCTACGAGCAGTACTTC. It yields the protein CASSFGQSYEQYF.

The rearrangement links TRBV6-5 to TRBJ1-2; tentative D call: TRBD1 (5 bases). Trimming shortened V by 2 bases and J by 1 base, and 8 bases separated the two germline ends. Per the germline V gene, CDR1 is MNHEY and CDR2 is SVGAGI. The CDR3 contains 14 residues. CDR3 protein: CASSYRDGNYGYTF. In DNA, the CDR3 is TGTGCCAGCAGTTACAGGGACGGTAACTATGGCTACACCTTC.

This sequence joins TRBV19 and TRBJ1-5; D is ambiguous. V lost 9 bases and J 2 bases, leaving 20 bases between the germline ends. The germline gives CDR1 LNHDA, CDR2 SQIVND (reference sequence). The CDR3 runs to 16 residues. The CDR3 here is CASEGPLAYGNQPQHF. The DNA for the CDR3 is TGTGCCAGCGAAGGGCCGTTAGCGTATGGCAATCAGCCCCAGCATTTT.

The chain recombines TRBV6-5 with TRBJ1-1; perhaps TRBD1 as D (5 bases). Between the trimmed V and J ends, which lost 4 bases and 9 bases, there was a span of 9 bases. This CDR3 has 11 residues. Germline V lookup: CDR1 MNHEY, CDR2 SVGAGI. The CDR3 DNA is TGTGCCAGCAGTTCCCAGGGAAAAGCTTTCTTT. It translates to CASSSQGKAFF.

The chain uses TRBV5-4 and TRBJ1-2; no clear D. This CDR3 has 14 residues. Germline CDR1 reads SGHNT; CDR2 reads YYREEE (reference sequence). V lost 1 base, J lost 6 bases, and 13 bases lay in between. The CDR3 region is CASSLRDRMDGYTF. In DNA, the CDR3 is TGTGCCAGCAGCTTGAGGGATCGAATGGATGGCTACACCTTC.

The chain uses TRBV30 and TRBJ1-4; 12 bases map to TRBD1. The germline V gene has CDR1 GTSNPN and CDR2 SVGIG (reference sequence). The CDR3 totals 13 residues. V lost 5 bases and J lost 13; bases outside the gene matches: 8. The CDR3 nucleotides read TGTGCCTGGGGGACAGGGGGCACGCTGCGACTGTTTTTT. Translating gives CAWGTGGTLRLFF. The whole variable domain, remainder taken from reference TRBV30 and TRBJ1-4, is SQTIHQWPATLVQPVGSPLSLECTVEGTSNPNLYWYRQAAGRGLQLLFYSVGIGQISSEVPQNLSASRPQDRQFILSSKKLLLSDSGFYLCAWGTGGTLRLFFGSGTQLSVL.